This T cell receptor beta chain was sequenced during a study of blood T cell repertoires in COVID-19 (TCRdb year 2020). With respect to the entire study: The collaborator samples originated in the United States, Italy and Spain and spanned the acute and convalescent phases of COVID-19. Subjects who had been exposed to COVID-19, were actively infected with it, or had recovered from it provided the deeply sampled blood TCRbeta repertoires that made up the dataset. The repertoires were released in a freely available public database meant as a resource for research on the immune response to SARS-CoV-2. The material from the prospective study consisted of cDNA or gDNA derived from T cells, B-cell-depleted T cells, or PBMCs. The samples were drawn from two sources: the first 160 participants of the ongoing ImmuneRACE study, and 1,200 or so subjects contributed by 6 global collaborators. HLA class I and class II types, where available, came from metadata supplied by the sample provider rather than from assay-based typing. A de-identified subject ID, COVID-19 status, age in years and sex were almost always included in the sample metadata. Points the paper makes about the study in general: The amount of clinical and demographic metadata varied by source and participant and was provided uncurated.

Based on the germline V gene, the CDR1 and CDR2 sequences are MNHEY and SVGAGI. Cut back by 2 bases and 2 bases, the V and J ends lie 7 bases apart. The CDR3 starts with the cysteine, ends with the phenylalanine, and has 14 residues. CDR3 DNA is the only sequence kept; it has 42 bases, read in frame from the first base. TCRbeta CDR3 regions were amplified from genomic DNA using the immunoSEQ Assay, a bias-controlled multiplex PCR. The published analysis was carried out like this. Within the assay, amplification of reference gene primers was used to estimate how many nucleated cells each sample contained. To quantify the absolute abundance of each unique TCRbeta CDR3 rearrangement, sequence reads were collapsed and filtered. For each sample, productive Simpson clonality was calculated by taking the square root of Simpson's diversity index across productive rearrangements. The table comes from immuneACCESS by way of TCRdb, which keeps in-frame sequences with V and J called. Part of the clones is missing from these tables; in studies checked, under half for an unresolved V gene and the rest for unknown reasons. From that table come the V and J calls and clone size; the DNA was used to work out D and trimming. The sample table shows tens of thousands of clones, and 80% to 90% are seen once. Approximately 1.3% of the sample comes from the top ten.

This clone showed up just a few times. There is no known antigen for this receptor. No much larger clone exists at a distance of one base, and base qualities are not known. Whole blood was collected in K2EDTA tubes by collaborating institutions according to the institutions' own protocols. For TCRbeta analysis, collaborators shipped samples as frozen whole blood, isolated PBMCs, or DNA extracted from either of those sample types. The receptor was isolated from a woman older than 75 with acute or convalescent COVID-19. The chain employs TRBV6-5 and TRBJ1-5, with a tentative D gene TRBD1 over 5 matching bases. What was sequenced was peripheral blood. The CDR3 has the sequence CASSYGAGNQPQHF. The DNA sequence follows: TGTGCCAGCAGTTACGGGGCTGGCAATCAGCCCCAGCATTTT.